This entry lists 19 T cell receptor beta chains sequenced from one sample in a study of blood T cell repertoires in COVID-19. Some clones are missing from TCRdb's copy, which holds only in-frame ones; the method was immunoSEQ multiplex PCR. In the table there are more than 100,000 clones, roughly 78% of which are singletons. The source material was peripheral blood. Every receptor here comes from a man aged 55 to 70 with active or convalescent COVID-19.

The chain carries TRBV27 and TRBJ2-5; TRBD1 is a possible D gene (5 bases). Trimming removed 1 base from V and 7 bases from J, with 10 bases in between. Germline lookup yields CDR1 MNHEY and CDR2 SMNVEV (reference sequence). The CDR3 runs 13 residues. The CDR3 here is CASSLFQGGTQYF. Here the CDR3 DNA reads TGTGCCAGCAGTTTATTTCAGGGTGGGACCCAGTACTTC.

The V gene is TRBV5-1, the J gene TRBJ2-1; 8 bases match TRBD2. The CDR3 has 15 amino acids. Germline CDR1 is SGHRS and CDR2 is YFSETQ. The J segment lost 4 bases and the V segment lost 0 bases, leaving 3 bases of the junction unmatched. CDR3 protein: CASSLELAGYNEQFF. The CDR3 DNA follows: TGCGCCAGCAGCTTGGAGTTAGCGGGGTACAATGAGCAGTTCTTC.

J is TRBJ2-4 and V is TRBV2; D is perhaps TRBD1 (5 bases). CDR1 SNHLY and CDR2 FYNNEI come from the germline V gene. The V gene lost 3 bases and the J gene lost 5 bases, with 8 bases spanning the gap. The CDR3 is made up of 13 amino acids. CDR3: CASSDGAENIQYF. In nucleotides, the CDR3 is TGTGCCAGCAGTGATGGGGCAGAAAACATTCAGTACTTC.

This clone was picked up a small number of times. The chain joins TRBV2 to TRBJ2-1, with D possibly being TRBD1 (6 bases). This CDR3 is built from 13 residues. Per the germline V gene, CDR1 is SNHLY and CDR2 is FYNNEI. Trimming removed 7 bases at V and 4 bases at J, with 11 bases between. This CDR3 is CASMGQLYNEQFF. In DNA, the CDR3 is TGTGCCAGCATGGGACAACTTTACAATGAGCAGTTCTTC.

The chain recombines TRBV29-1 with TRBJ1-2, with TRBD1 matching 10 bases. CDR1 and CDR2 from the germline V gene are SQVTM and ANQGSEA. V was pared by 6 bases and J by 6 bases, with 7 bases of the junction left unmatched. This CDR3 comprises 13 residues. CDR3 amino acids: CSVDRGRIDGYTF. The DNA of the CDR3 is TGCAGCGTAGACAGGGGGCGCATAGATGGCTACACCTTC.

The chain is built from TRBV6-5 and TRBJ2-1; D perhaps matches TRBD1 (6 bases). The CDR3 is 16 amino acids. The germline CDR1 and CDR2 sequences are MNHEY and SVGAGI. The ends were cut back, 2 bases at V and 1 base at J, with 12 bases in the middle. The CDR3 sequence: CASSYRRGKSYNEQFF. The CDR3 region has the DNA TGTGCCAGCAGTTACAGAAGGGGGAAGTCCTACAATGAGCAGTTCTTC.

The chain carries TRBV28 and TRBJ1-5; D is uncertain. The germline gives CDR1 MDHEN, CDR2 SYDVKM. Trimming removed 5 bases at V and 3 bases at J, with 5 bases between. There are 12 residues in the CDR3. This CDR3 reads CASSPLNQPQHF. The DNA for the CDR3 is TGTGCCAGCAGTCCCCTCAATCAGCCCCAGCATTTT.

CDR3 nucleotides: TGTGCCAGCAGCTACAGGGACAGGGGCTACGAGCAGTACTTC. It is translated as CASSYRDRGYEQYF. The chain joins TRBV7-6 to TRBJ2-7; 10 bases match TRBD1. CDR1 and CDR2 (germline): SGHVS, FNYEAQ. The CDR3 contains 14 residues. J was trimmed by 3 bases and V by 4 bases; bases with no gene match: 3. The full variable domain, in which reference TRBV7-6 and TRBJ2-7 provide the parts outside the CDR3, is GAGVSQSPRYKVTKRGQDVALRCDPISGHVSLYWYRQALGQGPEFLTYFNYEAQQDKSGLPNDRFSAERPEGSISTLTIQRTEQRDSAMYRCASSYRDRGYEQYFGPGTRLTVT.

J is TRBJ2-1 and V is TRBV5-1; the match to TRBD2 covers 11 bases. This CDR3 region has 15 residues. Germline V gene data show CDR1 as SGHRS and CDR2 as YFSETQ. V lost 1 base and J lost 8; bases outside the gene matches: 5. The CDR3 reads CASSLLAGGSYEQFF. CDR3 nucleotide sequence: TGCGCCAGCAGCTTGTTAGCGGGAGGGTCGTATGAGCAGTTCTTC.

The J gene is TRBJ2-3, the V gene TRBV5-4; 8 bases are a match to TRBD2. Trimming at V came to 5 bases and at J to 6 bases, leaving 11 bases not matched to a gene. The CDR3 runs to 15 residues. Germline assignment: CDR1 SGHNT and CDR2 YYREEE (reference sequence). The chain's CDR3 is CASRDRSGVGDTQYF. CDR3 nucleotide sequence: TGTGCCAGCAGAGATCGTAGCGGGGTGGGGGATACGCAGTATTTT.

Worth noting for this clone: Distinct nucleotide sequences in the sample also encode this CDR3. The chain has TRBV7-9 and TRBJ1-5; D is perhaps TRBD1 (5 bases). Germline V gene lookup returns CDR1 SEHNR and CDR2 FQNEAQ (reference sequence). The CDR3 covers 15 residues. V was shortened by 5 bases and J by 2 bases, with 13 bases between the two germline ends. This CDR3 reads CASSLRGQGNQPQHF. In DNA form, the CDR3 reads TGTGCCAGCAGCCTAAGGGGCCAAGGCAATCAGCCCCAGCATTTT.

This chain links TRBV7-3 with TRBJ2-5, with 7 bases aligning to TRBD1. Germline CDR1 is SGHTA and CDR2 is FQGTGA. This CDR3 spans 15 amino acids. J was trimmed by 2 bases and V by 2 bases; bases with no gene match: 5. The CDR3 here is CASSLQGTEQETQYF. CDR3 coding DNA: TGTGCCAGCAGCTTACAGGGGACAGAGCAAGAGACCCAGTACTTC.

The rearrangement uses TRBV5-8 and TRBJ2-4; 7 nucleotides align to TRBD2. Trimming removed 9 bases from V and 0 bases from J; junction bases left unmatched: 9. Germline-derived CDR1 and CDR2 are SGHTS and YDEGEE. This CDR3 is built from 15 residues. The CDR3 region is CATNRLAGAKNIQYF. CDR3 DNA sequence: TGTGCCACCAATCGACTAGCCGGAGCCAAAAACATTCAGTACTTC.

The V gene is TRBV9, the J gene TRBJ1-2, with 8 bases fitting TRBD1. Trimming took 4 bases from V and 6 from J; bases not matched to a gene: 11. Germline CDR1 reads SGDLS; CDR2 reads YYNGEE. The CDR3 consists of 15 residues. CDR3: CASSSPNRGVDGYTF. The CDR3 DNA reads TGTGCCAGCAGCTCTCCCAACAGGGGGGTGGATGGCTACACCTTC.

For the CDR3, the DNA is TGCGCCAGCAGCTTCCTACGGAAGAGGGACACTGAAGCTTTCTTT. This translates into CASSFLRKRDTEAFF. The rearrangement joins TRBV5-1 to TRBJ1-1; no firm D call. Germline assignment: CDR1 SGHRS and CDR2 YFSETQ. The CDR3 consists of 15 residues. V was shortened by 2 bases and J by 3 bases, with 14 bases between the two germline ends.

The CDR3 coding sequence is TGTGCCAGCAGCTTGGCAAGCGGGGGAGATACGCAGTATTTT. It yields the protein CASSLASGGDTQYF. The rearrangement joins TRBV5-5 to TRBJ2-3; 8 nucleotides align to TRBD2. The CDR3 runs to 14 residues. V was pared by 0 bases and J by 5 bases, with 2 bases of the junction left unmatched. The germline CDR1 and CDR2 sequences are SGHKS and YYEKEE (reference sequence).

The V and J genes are TRBV11-2 and TRBJ2-1; tentative D call: TRBD1 (5 bases). The CDR3 spans 13 residues. V lost 2 bases, J lost 4 bases, and 6 bases lay in between. From germline, CDR1 is SGHAT and CDR2 FQNNGV. The CDR3 spells CASSLQGYNEQFF. The DNA for the CDR3 is TGTGCCAGCAGCTTACAGGGTTACAATGAGCAGTTCTTC.

The chain carries TRBV23-1 and TRBJ2-1; 9 bases map to TRBD2. TRBV23-1 is marked as an open reading frame, function uncertain. The junction had 13 bases not matched to a gene; V was cut back by 2 bases and J by 2 bases. This CDR3 has 19 amino acids. CDR3 amino acids: CASSQGPGPAGGTYNEQFF. DNA for the CDR3: TGCGCCAGCAGTCAAGGGCCGGGGCCAGCGGGAGGAACCTACAATGAGCAGTTCTTC.

The J gene is TRBJ2-1, the V gene TRBV7-9, with 7 bases aligning to TRBD2. CDR3 size: 16 residues. Germline CDR1 SEHNR, CDR2 FQNEAQ (reference sequence). The V and J ends lost 1 base and 3 bases, in that order; junction bases with no gene match: 6. The CDR3 DNA follows: TGTGCCAGCAGCTTAGAACCTAGCGGACTCTACAATGAGCAGTTCTTC. Amino acid sequence: CASSLEPSGLYNEQFF.